This T cell receptor beta chain is drawn from a study of T cells in tumors after PD-1 blockade. Study-level information: Prior checkpoint blockade, systemic immunosuppressant use, or anti-cancer therapy within 4 weeks excluded patients. Daily vismodegib 150 mg continued in a subset of anti-PD-1-treated patients. Study-wide findings and caveats: Peripheral recruitment is suggested, as some novel exhausted tumor clones were in pre-treatment blood.

Profiling relied on immunoSEQ multiplex PCR, and the TCRdb table lists in-frame clones only, not all of them. The sample consists of approximately 47,000 clones, around four fifths of them appearing once. CDR1 is SGHTA, CDR2 FQGTGA, per germline. The CDR3 length is 15 residues. V lost 5 bases and J 1 base, leaving 13 bases between the germline ends. This clone has a single count. The antigen remains undetermined. This clonotype originated in a human donor with advanced basal cell or squamous cell carcinoma (not recorded which). The source was PBMCs, collected before anti-PD-1 therapy. J is TRBJ2-3 and V is TRBV7-3, with D hard to call. Here the CDR3 DNA reads TGTGCCAGCAGCCGCATCGGTGGGGGCACAGATACGCAGTATTTT. It translates to CASSRIGGGTDTQYF.